Reported below is one T cell receptor (beta chain). This sample's RNA came from whole unsorted tissue. This non-tumor lung sample came from over 3 cm beyond the tumor edge. These data belong to a study of tumor and adjacent non-tumor tissue in lung cancer. Three rounds of nested PCR, following a modified ARM-PCR protocol, produced the TCRbeta library. TCRdb analysed the multiplex PCR reads with MiXCR anew, one entry per CDR3 protein. The repertoire holds under 75,000 distinct CDR3 sequences, with around 65% as singletons. Source material: distant non-tumor lung tissue. This TCR was recovered from a woman between 45 and 65 years old with non-small cell lung cancer.

CDR3 protein: CASKVGGGGGDNEQFF. CDR3 DNA sequence: TGCGCCAGCAAGGTTGGAGGAGGAGGTGGCGACAATGAGCAGTTCTTC. The chain links TRBV5-1 to TRBJ2-1, with D tentatively TRBD2 (5 bases). Germline CDR1 is SGHRS and CDR2 is YFSETQ. The CDR3 spans 16 residues. V lost 6 bases and J 5 bases, leaving 21 bases between the germline ends.